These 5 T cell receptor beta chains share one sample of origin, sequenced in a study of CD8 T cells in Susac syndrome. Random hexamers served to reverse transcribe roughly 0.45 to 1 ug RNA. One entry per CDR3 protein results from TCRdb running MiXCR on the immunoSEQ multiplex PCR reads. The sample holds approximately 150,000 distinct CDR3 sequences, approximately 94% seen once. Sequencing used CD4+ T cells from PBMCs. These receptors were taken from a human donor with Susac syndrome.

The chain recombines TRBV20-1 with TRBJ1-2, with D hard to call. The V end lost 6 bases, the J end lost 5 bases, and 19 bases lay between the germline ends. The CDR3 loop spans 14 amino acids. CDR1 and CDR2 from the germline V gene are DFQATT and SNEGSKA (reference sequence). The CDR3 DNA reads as TGCAGTGCGCCAGACACAAAGGGCGGATATGGCTACACCTTC. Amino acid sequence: CSAPDTKGGYGYTF.

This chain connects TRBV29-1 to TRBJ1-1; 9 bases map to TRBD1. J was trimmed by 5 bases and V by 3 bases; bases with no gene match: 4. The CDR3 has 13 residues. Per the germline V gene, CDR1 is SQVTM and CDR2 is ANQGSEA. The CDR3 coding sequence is TGCAGCGTTGAGAGGGGACAGGGAACTGAAGCTTTCTTT. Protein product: CSVERGQGTEAFF.

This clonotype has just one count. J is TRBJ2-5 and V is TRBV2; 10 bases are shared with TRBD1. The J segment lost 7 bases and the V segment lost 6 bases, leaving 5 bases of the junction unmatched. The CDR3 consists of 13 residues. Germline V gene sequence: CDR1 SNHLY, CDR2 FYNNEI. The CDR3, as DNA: TGTGCCAGCAGCGCGGACAGGGGGGGGACCCAGTACTTC. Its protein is CASSADRGGTQYF.

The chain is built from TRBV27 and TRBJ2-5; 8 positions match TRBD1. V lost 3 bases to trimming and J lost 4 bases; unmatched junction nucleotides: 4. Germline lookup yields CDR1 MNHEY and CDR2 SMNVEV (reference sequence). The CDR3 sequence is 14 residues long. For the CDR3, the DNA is TGTGCCAGCAGTTTTCAGGGGGCAGGAGAGACCCAGTACTTC. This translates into CASSFQGAGETQYF.

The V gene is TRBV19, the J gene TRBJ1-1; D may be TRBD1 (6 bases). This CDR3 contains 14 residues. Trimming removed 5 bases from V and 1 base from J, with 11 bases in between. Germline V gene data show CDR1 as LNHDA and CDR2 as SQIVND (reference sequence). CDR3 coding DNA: TGTGCCAGTAGTCTTGGGACACAGAACACTGAAGCTTTCTTT. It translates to CASSLGTQNTEAFF.